One and the same sample provided the 24 T cell receptor beta chains below, sequenced in a study of T cell responses to AZD1222 COVID-19 vaccine. Profiling relied on immunoSEQ multiplex PCR, and the TCRdb table lists in-frame clones only, not all of them. The table shows roughly 140,000 clones, with around 94% occurring only once. The sequencing used peripheral blood, collected 28 days after the second AZD1222 dose. The receptors originated from an adult who received the AZD1222 COVID-19 vaccine.

This clone was seen only once. A read error may produce the germline difference seen at one junction end. The chain recombines TRBV5-1 with TRBJ2-1, with 14 bases aligning to TRBD2. Germline values: CDR1 SGHRS, CDR2 YFSETQ. The CDR3 totals 15 residues. As DNA, the CDR3 is TGCGCCAGCAGCTTGGAGGGACTAGCGGGAGCCCAATTGGTCTTC. Its protein is CASSLEGLAGAQLVF.

The chain's CDR3 is CASSLGADAEAFF. The CDR3 nucleotides read TGCGCCAGCAGCTTGGGCGCAGACGCTGAAGCTTTCTTT. The rearrangement uses TRBV5-1 and TRBJ1-1; the D is unclear. V was cut by 0 bases and J by 6 bases, with 9 bases left in between. The germline V gene encodes CDR1 SGHRS and CDR2 YFSETQ. The CDR3 loop spans 13 amino acids.

The chain uses TRBV28 and TRBJ2-1; 8 bases align to TRBD2. From germline, CDR1 is MDHEN and CDR2 SYDVKM. There are 14 residues in the CDR3. Trimming removed 5 bases from V and 6 bases from J; junction bases left unmatched: 6. The CDR3 here is CASSPGTSSNEQFF. CDR3 DNA sequence: TGTGCCAGCAGTCCCGGGACTAGTTCCAATGAGCAGTTCTTC. Using reference TRBV28 and TRBJ2-1 for the parts outside the CDR3, the full variable domain is DVKVTQSSRYLVKRTGEKVFLECVQDMDHENMFWYRQDPGLGLRLIYFSYDVKMKEKGDIPEGYSVSREKKERFSLILESASTNQTSMYLCASSPGTSSNEQFFGPGTRLTVL.

The chain is built from TRBV2 and TRBJ1-1; D may be TRBD1 (6 bases). Germline V lookup: CDR1 SNHLY, CDR2 FYNNEI. This CDR3 spans 14 amino acids. The V and J ends lost 2 bases and 4 bases respectively, with 11 bases between them. CDR3: CASSELQGRTEAFF. The CDR3 nucleotides are TGTGCCAGCAGTGAATTACAGGGTCGCACTGAAGCTTTCTTT.

The chain is built from TRBV30 and TRBJ1-2; weak D call: TRBD1 (6 bases). CDR3 length equals 14 residues. Deletions cut 2 bases from V and 0 bases from J, with 10 bases between. From germline, CDR1 is GTSNPN and CDR2 SVGIG (reference sequence). The CDR3 loop is CAWSRDTTNYGYTF. The CDR3 DNA sequence: TGTGCCTGGAGTCGGGACACTACTAACTATGGCTACACCTTC.

The chain is built from TRBV20-1 and TRBJ1-2, with 7 bases matching TRBD1. CDR1 is DFQATT, CDR2 SNEGSKA, per germline (reference sequence). Losses at the gene ends were 4 bases for V and 8 bases for J; bases not matched to a gene: 4. The CDR3 contains 11 residues. The CDR3: CSAITGVGYTF. The CDR3, as DNA: TGCAGTGCTATTACAGGGGTAGGCTACACCTTC.

The chain recombines TRBV28 with TRBJ1-5; 7 bases are shared with TRBD1. With V trimmed by 3 bases and J by 1 base, 15 bases remained unmatched. This CDR3 contains 19 residues. Germline V gene sequence: CDR1 MDHEN, CDR2 SYDVKM. The DNA for the CDR3 is TGTGCCAGCAGTTTTATGACAGGGAAAAGGTTTCCGAGCAATCAGCCCCAGCATTTT. Translating gives CASSFMTGKRFPSNQPQHF.

This chain links TRBV19 with TRBJ2-1, with 8 bases fitting TRBD1. Germline V gene data show CDR1 as LNHDA and CDR2 as SQIVND (reference sequence). The CDR3 has 16 amino acids. Unmatched junction bases numbered 11, after V lost 5 bases and J lost 5 bases. The CDR3 sequence: CASSDLGTGGDNEQFF. The CDR3 region has the DNA TGTGCCAGTAGTGACCTAGGGACAGGAGGGGACAATGAGCAGTTCTTC.

This chain links TRBV3-1 (or the pseudogene TRBV3-2) with TRBJ1-6; 9 bases align to TRBD1. The germline V gene encodes CDR1 LGHDT and CDR2 YNNKEL (reference sequence). The CDR3 covers 15 residues. Trimming removed 5 bases from V and 11 bases from J; junction bases left unmatched: 10. CDR3 protein: CASSAGQGIGAPLHF. The CDR3 DNA sequence: TGTGCCAGCAGCGCGGGACAGGGAATTGGGGCACCCCTCCACTTT.

The V call is TRBV28, the J call TRBJ1-4; no clear D gene. The V gene's germline CDR1 is MDHEN and CDR2 SYDVKM. Trimming removed 7 bases at V and 4 bases at J, with 10 bases between. CDR3 length: 13 amino acids. In DNA form, the CDR3 reads TGTGCCAGCAACGAGGGTAGTAATGAAAAACTGTTTTTT. This translates into CASNEGSNEKLFF.

The chain combines TRBV27 with TRBJ1-6; D possibly corresponds to TRBD1 (5 bases). V was cut by 2 bases and J by 4 bases, with 12 bases left in between. Germline CDR1 is MNHEY and CDR2 is SMNVEV (reference sequence). CDR3 size: 16 residues. The CDR3 spells CASSLGTGPYNSPLHF. The CDR3 DNA is TGTGCCAGCAGTTTAGGGACGGGGCCTTATAATTCACCCCTCCACTTT.

For this clone: In the same sample, other DNA sequences code for this CDR3. The chain links TRBV5-6 to TRBJ2-7, with 8 bases lining up with TRBD1. The CDR3 is made up of 13 amino acids. V lost 3 bases, J lost 1 base, and 0 bases stayed unmatched. CDR1 and CDR2 (germline): SGHDT, YYEEEE. CDR3 nucleotide sequence: TGTGCCAGCAGCTGGACAGGGTCCTACGAGCAGTACGTC. Translating gives CASSWTGSYEQYV.

On this clone: The same CDR3 also results from other DNA sequences found in this sample. V and J are TRBV6-1 and TRBJ2-7; D not resolved. V lost 1 base and J lost 2, with 12 bases in between. This CDR3 comprises 15 residues. The germline V gene encodes CDR1 MNHNS and CDR2 SASEGT. CDR3 region: CASSEDPGRTYEQYF. CDR3 nucleotides: TGTGCCAGCAGTGAAGACCCAGGCAGAACCTACGAGCAGTACTTC.

This clone was detected once. V gene TRBV9 combines with J gene TRBJ1-3, with D perhaps matching TRBD1 (6 bases). CDR1 is SGDLS and CDR2 is YYNGEE in the germline V gene. Trimming shortened V by 1 base and J by 4 bases, and 9 bases separated the two germline ends. This CDR3 has 14 amino acids. CDR3 nucleotide sequence: TGTGCCAGCAGCGTAAGGGGGACGGGAAACACCATATATTTT. The encoded protein is CASSVRGTGNTIYF.

The rearrangement links TRBV19 to TRBJ1-2; 7 nucleotides match TRBD1. The CDR3 runs 14 residues. V trimming: 5 bases; J trimming: 2 bases; junction bases outside the gene matches: 5. Germline V gives CDR1 LNHDA, CDR2 SQIVND (reference sequence). CDR3 coding DNA: TGTGCCAGTAGTTCGACAGGGAGGAACTATGGCTACACCTTC. It yields the protein CASSSTGRNYGYTF.

About this clone: The junction does not match germline at one end; this may be a read error. DNA of the CDR3: TGTGCTAGCAGCCCCCCTGGGGGATTCGCTGAAGCTTTCTTT. It codes for CASSPPGGFAEAFF. The chain employs TRBV7-7 and TRBJ1-1, with D possibly being TRBD1 (5 bases). This CDR3 is built from 14 residues. Germline V lookup: CDR1 SSHAT, CDR2 FNYEAQ (reference sequence).

This clone was detected once. V is TRBV7-9 and J is TRBJ1-5; tentative D call: TRBD1 (5 bases). The V end lost 0 bases, the J end lost 1 base, and 7 bases lay between the germline ends. The CDR3 is 15 residues long. Germline V gene lookup returns CDR1 SEHNR and CDR2 FQNEAQ (reference sequence). The CDR3 spells CASSLAGESNQPQHF. DNA for the CDR3: TGTGCCAGCAGCTTAGCGGGGGAGAGCAATCAGCCCCAGCATTTT.

The J gene is TRBJ1-5, the V gene TRBV5-4; possible D gene TRBD1, 5 bases. CDR1 and CDR2 from the germline V gene are SGHNT and YYREEE (reference sequence). The CDR3 loop spans 13 amino acids. V was trimmed by 3 bases and J by 10 bases, leaving 14 bases between them. The CDR3 loop is CASSSGTAEPQHF. For the CDR3, the DNA is TGTGCCAGCAGCTCCGGGACCGCCGAACCCCAGCATTTT.

The V and J genes are TRBV6-4 and TRBJ2-1; 8 bases align to TRBD2. The CDR3 totals 17 residues. V lost 2 bases to trimming and J lost 6 bases; unmatched junction nucleotides: 12. Germline CDR1 and CDR2: MRHNA and SNTAGT. CDR3 protein: CASSDRFTSGGSNEQFF. The CDR3 DNA sequence: TGTGCCAGCAGTGACCGTTTTACTAGCGGAGGGAGCAATGAGCAGTTCTTC.

The V and J genes are TRBV6-2 or TRBV6-3 and TRBJ2-3; TRBD2 aligns across 9 bases. The CDR3 extends over 17 amino acids. Germline CDR1 reads MNHEY; CDR2 reads SVGEGT. Trimming cost V 2 bases and J 0 bases; bases outside gene matches: 6. The CDR3 reads CASSYATSGPSTDTQYF. The CDR3 coding sequence is TGTGCCAGCAGTTACGCCACTAGCGGGCCTAGCACAGATACGCAGTATTTT.

The chain uses TRBV27 and TRBJ1-1; D is perhaps TRBD1 (5 bases). The CDR3 is 15 residues long. The V end was cut by 2 bases, the J end by 0 bases, with 10 bases between. Germline V lookup: CDR1 MNHEY, CDR2 SMNVEV (reference sequence). CDR3 nucleotides: TGTGCCAGCAGTTTAAGAGGGGACCTGAACACTGAAGCTTTCTTT. This gives the protein CASSLRGDLNTEAFF.

CDR3 residues: CASSASYQGNYGYTF. The CDR3 DNA sequence: TGTGCCAGCAGCGCAAGTTATCAGGGAAACTATGGCTACACCTTC. The chain is built from TRBV9 and TRBJ1-2; TRBD1 is a possible D gene (5 bases). Germline assignment: CDR1 SGDLS and CDR2 YYNGEE. The CDR3 sequence is 15 residues long. V lost 3 bases and J 2 bases, leaving 14 bases between the germline ends.

The V call is TRBV12-3 or TRBV12-4, the J call TRBJ1-6, with 10 bases that match TRBD1. The V gene end was trimmed by 6 bases and the J gene end by 9 bases; junction bases not matched to a gene: 2. This CDR3 has 13 residues. The CDR3 spells CASSGQGGSPLHF. The CDR3 DNA reads TGTGCCAGCAGCGGACAGGGGGGTTCACCCCTCCACTTT.

The chain recombines TRBV6-5 with TRBJ1-5; D may be TRBD1 (5 bases). The germline V gene has CDR1 MNHEY and CDR2 SVGAGI. V lost 6 bases and J 1 base, leaving 13 bases between the germline ends. The CDR3 is 15 residues long. The CDR3, as DNA: TGTGCCAGCAGGTACAGGTTTCGAAGCAATCAGCCCCAGCATTTT. This codes for CASRYRFRSNQPQHF.